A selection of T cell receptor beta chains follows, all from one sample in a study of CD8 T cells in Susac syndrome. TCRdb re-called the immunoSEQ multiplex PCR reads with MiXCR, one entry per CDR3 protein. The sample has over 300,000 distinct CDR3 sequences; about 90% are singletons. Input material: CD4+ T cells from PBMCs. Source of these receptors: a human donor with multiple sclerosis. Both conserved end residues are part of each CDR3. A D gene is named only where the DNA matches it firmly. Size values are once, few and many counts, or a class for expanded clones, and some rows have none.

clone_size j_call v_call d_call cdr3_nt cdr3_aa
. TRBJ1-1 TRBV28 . TGTGCCAGCTTGGGCCTCACTGAAGCTTTCTTT CASLGLTEAFF
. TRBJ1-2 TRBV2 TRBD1 TGTGCCAGCAGGCTAGTGGTTACAGGGGCCGATGGCTACACCTTC CASRLVVTGADGYTF
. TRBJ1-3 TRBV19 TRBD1 TGTGCCAGTAACGGACAGGGGAACGGTGGAAACACCATATATTTT CASNGQGNGGNTIYF
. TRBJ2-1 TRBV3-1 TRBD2 TGTGCCAGCAGCCAGGGACTAGCGGGGGCCCACAATGAGCAGTTCTTC CASSQGLAGAHNEQFF
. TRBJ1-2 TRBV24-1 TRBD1 TGTGCCACCAGTGATTCCCGACAGGGTTGGGATGGCTACACCTTC CATSDSRQGWDGYTF
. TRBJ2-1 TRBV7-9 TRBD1 TGTGCCAGCAGCCCTCGACGCGGAGGTCACAGGGGAAATGAGCAGTTCTTC CASSPRRGGHRGNEQFF
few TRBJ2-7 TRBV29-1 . TGCAGCGTTGAAGAGGGCTACGAGCAGTACTTC CSVEEGYEQYF
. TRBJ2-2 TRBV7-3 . TGTGCCAGCAGCTCTGGACAGATCACCGGGGAGCTGTTTTTT CASSSGQITGELFF
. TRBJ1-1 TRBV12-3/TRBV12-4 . TGTGCCAGCATCCTCGGGCAGGGGCATACTGAAGCTTTCTTT CASILGQGHTEAFF
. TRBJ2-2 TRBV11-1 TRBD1 TGTGCCAGCAGCTGGGGGACAGGCGGGAACACCGGGGAGCTGTTTTTT CASSWGTGGNTGELFF
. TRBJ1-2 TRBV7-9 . TGTGCCAGCAGCTTAGTAGTGGCAAACTATGGCTACACCTTC CASSLVVANYGYTF
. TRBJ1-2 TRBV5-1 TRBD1 TGTGCCAGTAGTTCGACAGGGGGCGACTATGGCTACACCTTC CASSSTGGDYGYTF
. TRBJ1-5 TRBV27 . TGTGCCAGCAGACCCGGGGGAGCTAGCAATCAGCCCCAGCATTTT CASRPGGASNQPQHF
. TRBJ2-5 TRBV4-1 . TGCGCCAGCAGCCAAGATGGGATTAAGACCCAGTACTTC CASSQDGIKTQYF
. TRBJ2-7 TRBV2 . TGTGCCAGCCTACGGGAACCCGGTTTCTCGGAGCAGTACTTC CASLREPGFSEQYF
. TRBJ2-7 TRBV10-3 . TGTGCCATCGGGACAATCGACGAGCAGTACTTC CAIGTIDEQYF
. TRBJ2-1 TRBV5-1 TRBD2 TGCGCCAGCAGCACGGGACTAGCGGGAGAGGAAAATGAGCAGTTCTTC CASSTGLAGEENEQFF
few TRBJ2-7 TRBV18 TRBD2 TGTGCCAGCTCACCCGGGACTAGCGGGTACGAGCAGTACTTC CASSPGTSGYEQYF
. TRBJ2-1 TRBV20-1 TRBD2 TGCAGTGTGAGTAGCGGGGGTAATGAGCAGTTCTTC CSVSSGGNEQFF
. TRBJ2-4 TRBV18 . TGTGCCAGCTCACCACCGATGGTCCTAGTATCCAAAAACATTCAGTACTTC CASSPPMVLVSKNIQYF
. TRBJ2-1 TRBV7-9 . TGTGCCAGCAACACAGGCAGTCCCTCCTACAATGAGCAGTTCTTC CASNTGSPSYNEQFF
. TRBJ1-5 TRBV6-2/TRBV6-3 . TGTGCCAGCAAAGTGGATCAGCCCCAGCATTTT CASKVDQPQHF
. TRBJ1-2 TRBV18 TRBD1 TGTGCCAGCTCATCCCCCGGGACAGGGCGCCTGTATGGCTACACCTTC CASSSPGTGRLYGYTF
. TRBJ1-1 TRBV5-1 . TGCGCCAGCAGCTTGGTCCAGTCAGACACTGAAGCTTTCTTT CASSLVQSDTEAFF
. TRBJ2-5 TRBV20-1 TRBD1 TGCAGTGCTAGGGCAGGGGGAGAGACCCAGTACTTC CSARAGGETQYF
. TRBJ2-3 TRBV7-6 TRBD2 TGTGCCAGCAGCGGACCGGGGCGACTAGCGCACCCGGCAGATACGCAGTATTTT CASSGPGRLAHPADTQYF
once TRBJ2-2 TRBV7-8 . TGTGCCAGCAGATTTAGGACACAGGGAAACACCGGGGAGCTGTTTTTT CASRFRTQGNTGELFF
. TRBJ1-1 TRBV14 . TGTGCCAGCAGCCAAGTTCGACAGGCGGGGGGAGCTTTCTTT CASSQVRQAGGAFF
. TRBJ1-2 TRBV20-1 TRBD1 TGCAGTGCTAGCCCTAGGACAGGGGGGTATGGCTACACCTTC CSASPRTGGYGYTF
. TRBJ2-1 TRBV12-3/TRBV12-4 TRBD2 TGTGCCAGCAGCTCGCTAGCGGGGGTCCACAATGAGCAGTTCTTC CASSSLAGVHNEQFF
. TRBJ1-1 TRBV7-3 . TGTGCCAGCAGCTTGACCGCCCTTGGTGAAGCTTTCTTT CASSLTALGEAFF
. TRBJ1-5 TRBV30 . TGTGCCTGGAGGGACAGAGACAATCAGCCCCAGCATTTT CAWRDRDNQPQHF